These 30 T cell receptor beta chains were all obtained from the same sample, sequenced in a study of T cell responses to AZD1222 COVID-19 vaccine. TCRdb's copy holds only in-frame clones and misses some; the assay was immunoSEQ multiplex PCR. The profile shows 65,000 to 80,000 clones, approximately 83% of them singletons. Sequences were derived from peripheral blood, sampled 28 days after the second AZD1222 dose. These receptor sequences come from an adult who received the AZD1222 COVID-19 vaccine.

V gene TRBV28 combines with J gene TRBJ1-1, with a tentative D call TRBD1 (5 bases). V lost 5 bases and J lost 4, with 11 bases in between. This CDR3 has 13 amino acids. Germline-derived CDR1 and CDR2 are MDHEN and SYDVKM. CDR3 loop: CASSPPGFTEAFF. CDR3 sequence (DNA): TGTGCCAGCAGTCCTCCAGGGTTCACTGAAGCTTTCTTT.

This clone was recorded once. The rearrangement joins TRBV19 to TRBJ2-1, with 8 positions matching TRBD1. V was pared by 7 bases and J by 4 bases, with 9 bases of the junction left unmatched. The V gene's germline CDR1 is LNHDA and CDR2 SQIVND (reference sequence). This CDR3 spans 15 amino acids. This chain's CDR3 is CASTGTGGIYNEQFF. CDR3 DNA: TGTGCCAGTACCGGCACAGGGGGGATTTACAATGAGCAGTTCTTC.

This rearrangement joins TRBV10-3 to TRBJ1-1; D is unresolved. Per the germline V gene, CDR1 is ENHRY and CDR2 is SYGVKD. The CDR3 is 14 residues long. The V gene lost 3 bases and the J gene lost 7 bases, with 15 bases spanning the gap. CDR3 sequence: CAISELGGAYEAFF. CDR3 nucleotide sequence: TGTGCCATCAGTGAACTCGGAGGAGCCTATGAAGCTTTCTTT.

The rearrangement uses TRBV28 and TRBJ2-1; 9 positions match TRBD2. Germline CDR1 is MDHEN and CDR2 is SYDVKM. The trim removed 5 bases at V and 0 bases at J, leaving 5 bases unmatched. The CDR3 sequence is 16 residues long. Written as DNA, the CDR3 is TGTGCCAGCAGTGTTAGCGGGAGAGGCTCCTACAATGAGCAGTTCTTC. This sequence encodes CASSVSGRGSYNEQFF.

This clone was observed a few times. The rearrangement joins TRBV7-2 to TRBJ2-2, with D unresolved. The CDR3 is made up of 15 amino acids. Deletions cut 3 bases from V and 4 bases from J, with 12 bases between. Germline loops: CDR1 SGHTA, CDR2 FQGNSA. The CDR3 nucleotides read TGTGCCAGCAGCTTGGACCCCTTGGGCACCGGGGAGCTGTTTTTT. It yields the protein CASSLDPLGTGELFF.

The chain is built from TRBV5-1 and TRBJ1-2; D remains unclear. Per the germline V gene, CDR1 is SGHRS and CDR2 is YFSETQ. This CDR3 contains 13 residues. The V end lost 0 bases, the J end lost 8 bases, and 11 bases lay between the germline ends. CDR3 region: CASSLEGPWGYTF. The DNA of the CDR3 is TGCGCCAGCAGCTTGGAAGGCCCCTGGGGCTACACCTTC.

The chain is built from TRBV15 and TRBJ1-5; D call uncertain. Germline V gene data show CDR1 as LNHNV and CDR2 as YYDKDF (reference sequence). Trimming took off 0 bases at V and 7 bases at J, with 4 bases between the two ends. The length of the CDR3 is 12 residues. The chain's CDR3 is CATSRDQQPQHF. The CDR3 nucleotides are TGTGCCACCAGCAGAGATCAGCAGCCCCAGCATTTT.

This clone appeared once. The V gene is TRBV5-5, the J gene TRBJ2-5; weak D call: TRBD2 (5 bases). This CDR3 region has 14 residues. Deletions cut 4 bases from V and 2 bases from J, with 12 bases between. The V gene's germline CDR1 is SGHKS and CDR2 YYEKEE (reference sequence). CDR3 in DNA: TGTGCCAGCAGCCTGAGGGCGTCTCAAGAGACCCAGTACTTC. This sequence encodes CASSLRASQETQYF.

CDR3 bases: TGTGCCAGCAGTCCCAGTATGAGTTCACCCCTCCACTTT. This codes for CASSPSMSSPLHF. The chain links TRBV6-5 to TRBJ1-6, with unresolved D. CDR1 and CDR2 from the germline V gene are MNHEY and SVGAGI. V lost 5 bases, J lost 9 bases, and 11 bases lay in between. CDR3 length equals 13 residues.

By share of the sample, this clone is medium-sized. The chain employs TRBV21-1 and TRBJ1-6. TRBV21-1 is flagged as a pseudogene. This CDR3 region has 9 residues. The CDR3 here is CARESPLHF. In nucleotides, the CDR3 is TGTGCCCGTGAATCACCCCTCCACTTT.

CDR3 protein: CASSLVGQVNTEAFF. For the CDR3, the DNA is TGTGCCAGCAGCTTGGTGGGACAGGTGAACACTGAAGCTTTCTTT. The V and J genes are TRBV5-6 and TRBJ1-1; 8 nucleotides agree with TRBD1. The junction had 1 base not matched to a gene; V was cut back by 0 bases and J by 0 bases. The CDR3 has 15 amino acids. Germline V gene sequence: CDR1 SGHDT, CDR2 YYEEEE.

J is TRBJ1-1 and V is TRBV28; 7 bases are a match to TRBD1. Trimming took 5 bases from V and 6 from J; bases not matched to a gene: 12. The germline V gene encodes CDR1 MDHEN and CDR2 SYDVKM. The CDR3 totals 15 residues. CDR3 DNA sequence: TGTGCCAGCAGTGGAGGGGGCGGTCTGGCCTCTGAAGCTTTCTTT. Translation: CASSGGGGLASEAFF.

The J gene is TRBJ1-5, the V gene TRBV7-2; tentative D call: TRBD1 (5 bases). Germline V gene data show CDR1 as SGHTA and CDR2 as FQGNSA. The CDR3 length is 13 residues. V lost 1 base to trimming and J lost 7 bases, with 8 bases between them. The CDR3 is CASSLGGRQPQHF. The CDR3 DNA sequence: TGTGCCAGCAGCTTAGGGGGCAGGCAGCCCCAGCATTTT. The complete variable domain, with remaining parts taken from reference TRBV7-2 and TRBJ1-5, reads GAGVSQSPSNKVTEKGKDVELRCDPISGHTALYWYRQSLGQGLEFLIYFQGNSAPDKSGLPSDRFSAERTGGSVSTLTIQRTQQEDSAVYLCASSLGGRQPQHFGDGTRLSIL.

The V and J genes are TRBV6-5 and TRBJ1-2; 7 nucleotides line up with TRBD1. The CDR3 consists of 13 residues. Germline CDR1 and CDR2: MNHEY and SVGAGI. Trimming took 5 bases from V and 10 from J; bases not matched to a gene: 10. As DNA, the CDR3 is TGTGCCAGCAGTCCTACCTTAGACAGGGTCTACACCTTC. It translates to CASSPTLDRVYTF.

The CDR3 nucleotides are TGTGCCAGCAGTCAAACCGGGACCCATAGCAATCAGCCCCAGCATTTT. Translated, it gives CASSQTGTHSNQPQHF. The chain couples TRBV27 to TRBJ1-5, with D possibly TRBD1 on 5 matching bases. Germline V gene sequence: CDR1 MNHEY, CDR2 SMNVEV (reference sequence). Trimming left V 5 bases short and J 0 bases short, with 14 bases between. The CDR3 covers 16 residues.

This clone was observed a handful of times. The junction shows a germline mismatch at one end, possibly a read error. V usage is TRBV13 and J usage is TRBJ2-5; D not certain. Looked up from germline, CDR1 is PRHDT and CDR2 is FYEKMQ (reference sequence). CDR3 size: 13 residues. CDR3 coding DNA: TGTGCCAGCAGTTTAGGGTTTATAGAGACCCAGTACTTC. Its translation is CASSLGFIETQYF.

Note on this clone: One junction end disagrees with the germline gene, perhaps due to a read error. V and J are TRBV6-6 and TRBJ2-5; possible D gene TRBD2, 6 bases. Germline V CDR1 and CDR2: MNHNY, SVGAGI (reference sequence). The CDR3 totals 14 residues. CDR3 protein: CASSDSGTQETQYF. The CDR3 nucleotides read TGTGCCAGCAGTGACTCCGGGACTCAAGAGACCCAGTACTTC.

This clone showed up just once. This sequence joins TRBV28 and TRBJ1-4, with D maybe TRBD1 (5 bases). The CDR3 loop spans 15 amino acids. Germline values: CDR1 MDHEN, CDR2 SYDVKM. Trimming pared 2 bases from V and 3 bases from J, leaving 10 bases between. The CDR3 loop reads CASSLRGGSNEKLFF. Written as DNA, the CDR3 is TGTGCCAGCAGTTTACGGGGGGGGTCTAATGAAAAACTGTTTTTT.

This chain joins TRBV3-1 (or the pseudogene TRBV3-2) and TRBJ1-3; 7 positions agree with TRBD1. Germline V CDR1 and CDR2: LGHDT, YNNKEL (reference sequence). Trimming took 0 bases from V and 3 from J; bases not matched to a gene: 2. The CDR3 is made up of 15 amino acids. This CDR3 is CASSQDRGGGNTIYF. CDR3 DNA sequence: TGTGCCAGCAGCCAAGACAGGGGGGGTGGAAACACCATATATTTT.

The gene calls are TRBV23-1 and TRBJ1-2; maybe TRBD1 (6 bases). TRBV23-1 has ORF status, its function being uncertain. The CDR3 length is 15 residues. V lost 0 bases, J lost 8 bases, and 16 bases lay in between. CDR3 protein: CASSQSAPNREGYTF. The CDR3 bases are TGCGCCAGCAGTCAATCGGCCCCCAACAGGGAGGGCTACACCTTC.

The rearrangement links TRBV11-2 to TRBJ2-7; 8 bases are shared with TRBD1. There are 14 residues in the CDR3. Losses at the gene ends were 6 bases for V and 3 bases for J; bases not matched to a gene: 7. The germline gives CDR1 SGHAT, CDR2 FQNNGV. DNA of the CDR3: TGTGCCAGCAGGAAAACAGGACAGGGCTACGAGCAGTACTTC. It encodes CASRKTGQGYEQYF. The variable domain in full, completed from reference TRBV11-2 and TRBJ2-7, reads EAGVAQSPRYKIIEKRQSVAFWCNPISGHATLYWYQQILGQGPKLLIQFQNNGVVDDSQLPKDRFSAERLKGVDSTLKIQPAKLEDSAVYLCASRKTGQGYEQYFGPGTRLTVT.

The chain recombines TRBV7-9 with TRBJ2-1; D possibly uses TRBD1 or TRBD2 (7 bases each). The CDR3 covers 16 residues. Germline-derived CDR1 and CDR2 are SEHNR and FQNEAQ (reference sequence). Trimming pared 5 bases from V and 4 bases from J, leaving 18 bases between. CDR3: CASSPRQGLPYNEQFF. In DNA, the CDR3 is TGTGCCAGCAGCCCCCGACAGGGACTACCTTACAATGAGCAGTTCTTC.

The rearrangement joins TRBV29-1 to TRBJ2-7; the match to TRBD1 covers 11 bases. The CDR3 runs to 14 residues. The V gene's germline CDR1 is SQVTM and CDR2 ANQGSEA. As DNA, the CDR3 is TGCAGTGCCGGGACAGGGGGGGCCTCCTACGAGCAGTACTTC. Its translation is CSAGTGGASYEQYF.

The gene calls are TRBV12-3 or TRBV12-4 and TRBJ2-5; D remains ambiguous. V was clipped by 2 bases and J by 5 bases, with 6 bases between them. This CDR3 comprises 12 residues. The CDR3 here is CASSLKGETQYF. The CDR3 DNA reads as TGTGCCAGCAGTTTAAAAGGGGAGACCCAGTACTTC.

The V gene is TRBV9, the J gene TRBJ2-1, with D maybe TRBD2 (5 bases). V gave up 4 bases and J gave up 5 bases, with 25 bases separating them. CDR1 is SGDLS and CDR2 is YYNGEE in the germline V gene. The CDR3 runs to 18 residues. The chain's CDR3 is CASSLGGRVRAPNNEQFF. The CDR3 coding sequence is TGTGCCAGCAGCCTCGGAGGTCGAGTCCGGGCTCCTAACAATGAGCAGTTCTTC.

CDR3 sequence (DNA): TGTGCCAGCTCACCGAGCGGCCGAAACACCGGGGAGCTGTTTTTT. This gives the protein CASSPSGRNTGELFF. The rearrangement joins TRBV18 to TRBJ2-2; tentatively, D is TRBD2 (5 bases). CDR1 and CDR2 (germline): KGHSH, LQKENI. V was pared by 3 bases and J by 2 bases, with 10 bases between. This CDR3 has 15 residues.

This clone came up many times. The chain couples TRBV11-2 to TRBJ1-2; 10 nucleotides line up with TRBD1. Germline trimming cut 6 bases from V and 4 bases from J; bases unmatched to any gene: 8. The CDR3 spans 15 residues. Germline V gene data show CDR1 as SGHAT and CDR2 as FQNNGV. The CDR3 sequence is CASRAGTGDSYGYTF. In DNA form, the CDR3 reads TGTGCCAGCAGGGCCGGGACAGGGGATAGCTATGGCTACACCTTC.

CDR3 in amino acids: CASSLVGDYNEQFF. The CDR3 DNA is TGTGCCAGCAGCTTAGTTGGTGATTACAATGAGCAGTTCTTC. The chain is built from TRBV7-9 and TRBJ2-1; no reliable D call. The CDR3 spans 14 residues. Germline CDR1 and CDR2: SEHNR and FQNEAQ (reference sequence). Trimming shortened V by 1 base and J by 4 bases, and 8 bases separated the two germline ends.

For the CDR3, the DNA is TGTGCCAGCAGCCCCCGAGTGGTTCGGTCCTACGAGCAGTACTTC. This encodes CASSPRVVRSYEQYF. V gene TRBV5-8 combines with J gene TRBJ2-7; D remains unclear. The germline gives CDR1 SGHTS, CDR2 YDEGEE. V lost 4 bases and J lost 1, with 15 bases in between. The CDR3 totals 15 residues.

Only one count was recorded for this clone. Distinct nucleotide sequences in the sample also encode this CDR3. This chain joins TRBV28 and TRBJ1-2; D unclear. V lost 3 bases and J 8 bases, leaving 7 bases between the germline ends. The V gene's germline CDR1 is MDHEN and CDR2 SYDVKM. The CDR3 is 11 residues long. CDR3 residues: CASSLGGGYTF. The CDR3 DNA is TGTGCCAGCAGTTTGGGTGGGGGCTACACCTTC.